This T cell receptor (beta chain) was sequenced during a study of post-analysis software for immune sequencing data. The length of the CDR3 is 12 residues. CDR1 DFQATT and CDR2 SNEGSKA come from the germline V gene (reference sequence). V gave up 5 bases and J gave up 3 bases, with 11 bases separating them. This clonotype has just a few counts. Its antigen is undetermined. The study, taken as a whole, reports: Controls showed lower frequencies than patients for a few TRBV segments, and TRBV5-6, TRBV5-1 and TRBV20-1 were among these.

Researchers reported that TCR beta cDNA libraries carried unique molecular identifiers. Each CDR3 protein is one row after TCRdb ran MiXCR on the PCR reads. The sample has approximately 660,000 distinct CDR3 sequences, over 45% seen once. This chain connects TRBV20-1 to TRBJ2-7; perhaps TRBD2 as D (5 bases). This TCR was sampled from a girl aged 2-15 years with multiple sclerosis. The sample consisted of blood. The chain's CDR3 is CSAGGGYYEQYF. The CDR3 coding sequence is TGCAGTGCTGGCGGAGGCTACTACGAGCAGTACTTC.